The table lists the clone carrying this T cell receptor beta chain with a few counts. Antigen specificity is unknown. This entry comes from a study of T-cell memory formation after mild COVID-19. Across the whole study: Largely donor-specific TCR clusters were found. Study results and caveats: CD4+ contracting clones were mainly CM and EM; CD8+ ones, EMRA. Pre-infection memory harbored some responding clones, suggesting cross-reactive memory joined.

MiXCR, run by TCRdb on the 5' RACE reads, gives a single entry per CDR3 protein. The profile covers a few hundred thousand distinct CDR3 sequences, with around 17% appearing a single time and approximately 22% taken by the ten largest. CDR3 length: 15 amino acids. Germline CDR1 is SGHAT and CDR2 is FQNNGV. V gave up 5 bases and J gave up 3 bases; unmatched junction bases: 7. What was sequenced was PBMCs or a T cell subset sorted from them (not recorded which). The clonotype originates from a man aged 18 to 29 who had mild COVID-19 (a few samples of this study predate the infection). Cell type and time point are not known. V usage is TRBV11-2 and J usage is TRBJ2-7; 10 bases map to TRBD2. The CDR3 region is CASSQQGLAVYEQYF. CDR3 sequence (DNA): TGTGCCAGCAGCCAGCAAGGACTAGCGGTCTACGAGCAGTACTTC.